This TCR beta chain appears in the sequencing data of a study of Ad26.COV2.S vaccination and SARS-CoV-2 variants. Study in general: Intramuscular Ad26.COV2.S at 5x10^10 or 1x10^11 viral particles.

Treatment indicated: about 20 received Ad26.COV2.S at low or high dose, single or two shots; about 5 received placebo; per-sample allocation not given. Collection of the samples took place on day 63 after the first injection of vaccine or placebo. Whole-study findings and limits: Measurement of non-spike TCR breadth gave similar results in vaccine and placebo recipients. Breadth, reportedly substantial, characterized the spike-specific CD8+ and CD4+ T cell responses after vaccination.

A note on this clone: Its antigen is not identified.

Profiled with immunoSEQ multiplex PCR; TCRdb holds only in-frame clones, not every one. The table has around 500,000 clones, 70% to 90% seen once; the top ten hold 1.5% to 2%. The CDR3 sequence is 16 residues long. Trimming removed 7 bases at V and 5 bases at J, with 20 bases between. Germline loops: CDR1 MDHEN, CDR2 SYDVKM. This TCR was sampled from a person between 18 and 65 years old who received the Ad26.COV2.S COVID-19 vaccine or a placebo. V gene TRBV28 combines with J gene TRBJ1-4; no clear D. Specimen: peripheral blood, collected in a trial of Ad26.COV2.S vaccine versus placebo. CDR3 DNA: TGTGCCAGCAACACCGGAGGTAAAATACGGAATGAAAAACTGTTTTTT. It specifies CASNTGGKIRNEKLFF.